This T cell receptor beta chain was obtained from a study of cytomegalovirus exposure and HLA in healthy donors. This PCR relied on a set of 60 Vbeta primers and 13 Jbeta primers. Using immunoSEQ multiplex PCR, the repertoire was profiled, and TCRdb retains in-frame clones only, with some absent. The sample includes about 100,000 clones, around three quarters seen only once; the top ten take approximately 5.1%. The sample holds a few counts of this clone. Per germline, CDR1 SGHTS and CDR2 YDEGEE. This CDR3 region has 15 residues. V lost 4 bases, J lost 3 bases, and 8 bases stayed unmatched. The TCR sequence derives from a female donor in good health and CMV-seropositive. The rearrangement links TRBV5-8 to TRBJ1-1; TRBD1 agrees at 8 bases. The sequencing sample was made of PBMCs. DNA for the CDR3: TGTGCCAGCAGCCGCGGGACAGGAGGGGACACTGAAGCTTTCTTT. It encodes CASSRGTGGDTEAFF.